Listed here is a single T cell receptor (beta chain). Its antigen is not identified. These data are taken from a study of radiotherapy plus CTLA-4 blockade in lung cancer. Whole-study context: Objective responses were recorded in around 18% of patients, with disease control recorded in around 30%. Study-level results: Peripheral blood showed expansion of tumor-derived TCR clones after radiotherapy and ipilimumab.

Germline trimming cut 6 bases from V and 10 bases from J; bases unmatched to any gene: 15. CDR1 is LNHDA and CDR2 is SQIVND in the germline V gene (reference sequence). The CDR3 runs 15 residues. Assay: immunoSEQ multiplex PCR; the TCRdb copy retains only in-frame clones and omits some. This table has approximately 49,000 clones, roughly 85% appearing once. This chain connects TRBV19 to TRBJ1-1; 9 nucleotides agree with TRBD1. The receptor was isolated from a human donor with non-small cell lung cancer whose response to radiotherapy plus ipilimumab could not be evaluated. Here the sequenced sample was peripheral blood, taken from a patient treated with radiotherapy plus ipilimumab. The CDR3, as DNA: TGTGCCAGTAGCCCAGATGGGTCGGGACAGGGTCGAGCTTTCTTT. Translating it yields CASSPDGSGQGRAFF.